This record covers a single T cell receptor beta chain. The naive CD8 population came from CD45RO-negative cells selected for CCR7, without terminally differentiated effector memory CD45RA+ cells. This sample was included in a study of shared clonotypes between healthy human individuals. CDR1 PRHDT and CDR2 FYEKMQ come from the germline V gene (reference sequence). The CDR3 has 14 amino acids. Trimming at V came to 5 bases and at J to 3 bases, leaving 6 bases not matched to a gene. Using immunoSEQ multiplex PCR, the repertoire was profiled, and TCRdb retains in-frame clones only, with some absent. The sample lists 550,000 to 750,000 clones; roughly 95% were seen once.

V usage is TRBV13 and J usage is TRBJ1-1; TRBD1 agrees at 7 bases. Sample: naive CD8+ T cells sorted from blood. This clonotype originated in a woman aged 30 to 39 in good health. Here the CDR3 reads CASSDLRGDTEAFF. The CDR3, as DNA: TGTGCCAGCAGCGATCTCAGGGGGGACACTGAAGCTTTCTTT.